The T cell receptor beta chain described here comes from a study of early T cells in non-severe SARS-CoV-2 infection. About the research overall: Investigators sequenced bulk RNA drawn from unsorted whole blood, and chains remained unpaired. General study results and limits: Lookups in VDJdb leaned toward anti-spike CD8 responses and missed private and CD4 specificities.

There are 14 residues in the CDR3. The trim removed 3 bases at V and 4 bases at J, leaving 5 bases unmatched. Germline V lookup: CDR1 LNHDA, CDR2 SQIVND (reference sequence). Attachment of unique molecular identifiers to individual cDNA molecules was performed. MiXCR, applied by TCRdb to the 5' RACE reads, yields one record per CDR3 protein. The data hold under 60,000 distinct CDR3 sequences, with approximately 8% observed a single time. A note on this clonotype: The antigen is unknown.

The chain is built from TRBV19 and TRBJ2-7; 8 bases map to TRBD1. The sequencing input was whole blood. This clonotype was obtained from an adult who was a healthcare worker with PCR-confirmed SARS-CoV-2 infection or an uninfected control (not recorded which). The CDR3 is CASSMSRDRYEQYF. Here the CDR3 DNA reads TGTGCCAGTAGTATGTCCAGGGACAGGTACGAGCAGTACTTC.